This TCR beta chain originates from a study of CD8+CD57+ T cells in acquired aplastic anemia. Background on the study: The sorted CD4+ and CD8+ cells yielded an average around 3.2 ug of DNA.

Study-wide results and limits: Fewer than 30 CD8+ CDR3 sequences were shared between patients and controls.

Flow cytometry had shown expanded CD8+CD57+ cells in the patients chosen for sequencing. The study profiled TCR beta VDJ and CDR3 using genomic DNA as template. In TCRdb, the reads were re-called with MiXCR into one record per CDR3 protein. The data hold around 190,000 distinct CDR3 sequences, with 45% to 60% observed a single time. This clonotype has a handful of counts. Its antigen is unidentified. CDR1 is SNHLY and CDR2 is FYNNEI in the germline V gene. V gave up 4 bases and J gave up 3 bases, with 16 bases separating them. This CDR3 spans 15 amino acids. The chain has TRBV2 and TRBJ2-7; D is undetermined. The clonotype comes from a human donor with aplastic anemia. The specimen sequenced was sorted CD4+, CD8+, or CD8+CD57+ T cells (not recorded which) from PBMCs. CDR3 amino acids: CASSALRQYYYEQYF. CDR3 sequence (DNA): TGTGCCAGCAGTGCACTAAGGCAGTATTACTACGAGCAGTACTTC.